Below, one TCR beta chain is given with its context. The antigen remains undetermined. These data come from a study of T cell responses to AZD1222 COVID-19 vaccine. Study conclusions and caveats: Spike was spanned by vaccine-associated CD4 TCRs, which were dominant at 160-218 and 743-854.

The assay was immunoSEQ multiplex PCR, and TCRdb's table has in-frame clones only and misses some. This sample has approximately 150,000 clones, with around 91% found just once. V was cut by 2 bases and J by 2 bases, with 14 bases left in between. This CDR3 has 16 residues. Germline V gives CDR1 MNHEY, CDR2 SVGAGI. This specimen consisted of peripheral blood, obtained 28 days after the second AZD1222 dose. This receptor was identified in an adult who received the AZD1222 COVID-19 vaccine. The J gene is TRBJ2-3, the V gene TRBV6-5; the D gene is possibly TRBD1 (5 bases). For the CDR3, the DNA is TGTGCCAGCAGTTACGGCAGGGTGCTTCACACAGATACGCAGTATTTT. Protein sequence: CASSYGRVLHTDTQYF.